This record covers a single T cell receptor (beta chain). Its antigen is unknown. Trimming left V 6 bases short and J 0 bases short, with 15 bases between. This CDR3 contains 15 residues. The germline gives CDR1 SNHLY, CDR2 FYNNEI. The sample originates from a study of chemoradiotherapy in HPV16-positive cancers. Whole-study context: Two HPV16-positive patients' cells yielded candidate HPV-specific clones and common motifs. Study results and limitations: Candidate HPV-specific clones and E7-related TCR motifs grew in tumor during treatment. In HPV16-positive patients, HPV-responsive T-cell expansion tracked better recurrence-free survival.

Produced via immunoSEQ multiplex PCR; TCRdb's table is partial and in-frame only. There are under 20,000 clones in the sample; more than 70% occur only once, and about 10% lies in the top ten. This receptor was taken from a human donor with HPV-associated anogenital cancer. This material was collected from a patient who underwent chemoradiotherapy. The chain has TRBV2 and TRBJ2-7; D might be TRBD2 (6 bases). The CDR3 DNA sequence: TGTGCCAGCAGGTTACATACGACTAGCTCCTACGAGCAGTACTTC. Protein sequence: CASRLHTTSSYEQYF.